This T cell receptor (beta chain) stems from a study of Graves' ophthalmopathy and Graves' hyperthyroidism. Amplified material comprised TCR beta CDR3 regions derived from RNA transcripts. HTBI primers were used in a first-round RT-PCR, which preceded a second-round multiplex PCR. TCRdb re-derived calls from the multiplex PCR reads in MiXCR, one entry per CDR3 protein. In the table there are about 480,000 distinct CDR3 sequences, around 14% of which are singletons. The J segment lost 1 base and the V segment lost 7 bases, leaving 7 bases of the junction unmatched. The CDR3 contains 14 residues. CDR1 MDHEN and CDR2 SYDVKM come from the germline V gene.

This sequence joins TRBV28 and TRBJ2-7; 7 nucleotides agree with TRBD2. The sample comprised blood. This sequence originates from a woman in her twenties or thirties with Graves' ophthalmopathy. The DNA of the CDR3 is TGTGCCAGCACCCGGGACTACGCATCCTACGAGCAGTACTTC. Protein: CASTRDYASYEQYF.